These 27 T cell receptor beta chains were sequenced from one sample in a study of Ad26.COV2.S vaccination and SARS-CoV-2 variants. TCRdb's copy holds only in-frame clones and misses some; the assay was immunoSEQ multiplex PCR. The sample lists about 680,000 clones; approximately 88% were seen once. Treatment meaning: around 19 received Ad26.COV2.S at low or high dose, single or two shots; about 5 received placebo; per-sample allocation not given. Sampling happened 63 days after the first vaccine or placebo injection. Sequencing was performed on peripheral blood, taken in a trial of Ad26.COV2.S vaccine versus placebo. The receptor set was obtained from a person aged 18-60 years who received the Ad26.COV2.S COVID-19 vaccine or a placebo.

This clone was seen a single time. The genes are TRBV2 and TRBJ2-1, with unresolved D. Germline lookup yields CDR1 SNHLY and CDR2 FYNNEI. The CDR3 is 13 amino acids. Trimming removed 2 bases at V and 6 bases at J, with 8 bases between. CDR3 loop: CASSEYSLNEQFF. CDR3 nucleotides: TGTGCCAGCAGTGAATACTCGCTCAATGAGCAGTTCTTC. The whole variable domain, remainder taken from reference TRBV2 and TRBJ2-1, is EPEVTQTPSHQVTQMGQEVILRCVPISNHLYFYWYRQILGQKVEFLVSFYNNEISEKSEIFDDQFSVERPDGSNFTLKIRSTKLEDSAMYFCASSEYSLNEQFFGPGTRLTVL.

The chain joins TRBV6-1 to TRBJ1-5; D not resolved. There are 12 residues in the CDR3. Germline V gene sequence: CDR1 MNHNS, CDR2 SASEGT. V was clipped by 2 bases and J by 9 bases, with 8 bases between them. The CDR3 spells CASSENSGPQHF. The DNA for the CDR3 is TGTGCCAGCAGTGAAAACAGTGGGCCCCAGCATTTT.

The gene calls are TRBV29-1 and TRBJ2-3; 9 nucleotides align to TRBD2. Per the germline V gene, CDR1 is SQVTM and CDR2 is ANQGSEA. The CDR3 loop spans 15 amino acids. After removal of 5 bases from V and 9 bases from J, the junction contained 15 bases not matched to a gene. Written as DNA, the CDR3 is TGCAGCGTTCCCCCCCCTAGCGGGGTTGGTGGAACGCAGTATTTT. Its translation is CSVPPPSGVGGTQYF.

This clone was found once. V gene TRBV9 combines with J gene TRBJ2-3; D unclear. The CDR3 spans 14 residues. CDR1 and CDR2 from the germline V gene are SGDLS and YYNGEE. V dropped 3 bases and J dropped 5 bases, with 13 bases sitting between them. The CDR3 region has the DNA TGTGCCAGCAGCGCTACCTCCTGGAGAGATACGCAGTATTTT. It encodes CASSATSWRDTQYF. Full variable domain (rest looked up from reference TRBV9 and TRBJ2-3): DSGVTQTPKHLITATGQRVTLRCSPRSGDLSVYWYQQSLDQGLQFLIQYYNGEERAKGNILERFSAQQFPDLHSELNLSSLELGDSALYFCASSATSWRDTQYFGPGTRLTVL.

The chain combines TRBV21-1 with TRBJ1-1. TRBV21-1 is classified as a pseudogene. The CDR3 consists of 15 residues. CDR3 nucleotides: TGTGCCAGCAGCAAAGAGGGACGGGTGAACACTGAAGCTTTCTTT. It codes for CASSKEGRVNTEAFF.

This clone has only one observation. The V and J genes are TRBV7-6 and TRBJ2-3; TRBD2 matches 8 bases. The CDR3 is 17 amino acids. The V segment lost 2 bases and the J segment 1 base; nucleotides outside the gene matches: 8. In germline, CDR1 is SGHVS, CDR2 FNYEAQ. CDR3 DNA sequence: TGTGCCAGCAGCTTACGGGAGGGTTCAAGGGGCACAGATACGCAGTATTTT. It codes for CASSLREGSRGTDTQYF.

The gene calls are TRBV27 and TRBJ2-1; D might be TRBD1 (6 bases). V was cut by 6 bases and J by 6 bases, with 15 bases left in between. This CDR3 region has 14 residues. Germline V gene lookup returns CDR1 MNHEY and CDR2 SMNVEV (reference sequence). The CDR3 region has the DNA TGTGCCAGCAGCGTCCCAGGGGCCGGCAATGAGCAGTTCTTC. It yields the protein CASSVPGAGNEQFF.

The J gene is TRBJ2-1, the V gene TRBV11-2; TRBD1 matches at 8 bases. The V gene's germline CDR1 is SGHAT and CDR2 FQNNGV. CDR3 length: 15 residues. V dropped 6 bases and J dropped 7; count of bases not matched to a gene: 11. The CDR3 spells CASSLGQGANNEQFF. The CDR3 nucleotides read TGTGCCAGCAGTCTTGGGCAGGGGGCAAATAATGAGCAGTTCTTC.

The gene calls are TRBV6-2 or TRBV6-3 and TRBJ2-7; D gene ambiguous. V was cut by 4 bases and J by 5 bases, with 21 bases left in between. Germline V CDR1 and CDR2: MNHEY, SVGEGT. The CDR3 extends over 16 amino acids. The CDR3: CASSFPPRHTFDEQYF. The CDR3 DNA reads as TGTGCCAGCAGTTTCCCCCCTCGGCATACTTTCGACGAGCAGTACTTC.

The gene calls are TRBV6-5 and TRBJ2-5; possibly TRBD2 for D (6 bases). Germline V gene lookup returns CDR1 MNHEY and CDR2 SVGAGI. V was cut by 6 bases and J by 3 bases, with 17 bases left in between. CDR3 length: 15 residues. CDR3 DNA sequence: TGTGCCAGCAGCGGGGGACTCCTGTCCGAAGAGACCCAGTACTTC. Its protein is CASSGGLLSEETQYF.

The chain links TRBV18 to TRBJ2-1; D call uncertain. V lost 6 bases and J lost 10, with 10 bases in between. CDR1 is KGHSH, CDR2 LQKENI, per germline. This CDR3 contains 11 residues. The CDR3 sequence is CASSPRNEQFF. In DNA form, the CDR3 reads TGTGCCAGCTCCCCTCGGAACGAGCAGTTCTTC.

This chain joins TRBV24-1 and TRBJ2-1; TRBD2 matches 10 bases. V lost 4 bases, J lost 7 bases, and 18 bases stayed unmatched. The CDR3 loop spans 19 amino acids. Germline CDR1 reads KGHDR; CDR2 reads SFDVKD. The CDR3 here is CATSDRGLAVGGLGNEQFF. The CDR3 nucleotides read TGTGCCACCAGTGACCGAGGACTAGCGGTTGGGGGTTTGGGGAATGAGCAGTTCTTC.

The chain combines TRBV5-1 with TRBJ2-1, with 9 positions matching TRBD2. The CDR3 sequence is 15 residues long. The V gene end was trimmed by 6 bases and the J gene end by 9 bases; junction bases not matched to a gene: 13. The germline CDR1 and CDR2 sequences are SGHRS and YFSETQ. The CDR3 reads CASTPGGRAAGEQFF. In DNA form, the CDR3 reads TGCGCCAGCACCCCGGGCGGGAGGGCCGCTGGTGAGCAGTTCTTC.

This clone was observed a few times. The chain combines TRBV5-6 with TRBJ2-5, with 8 bases lining up with TRBD1. The CDR3 totals 15 residues. After removal of 5 bases from V and 1 base from J, the junction contained 7 bases not matched to a gene. Germline V gene lookup returns CDR1 SGHDT and CDR2 YYEEEE. CDR3: CASSSTGGFQETQYF. The CDR3 DNA sequence: TGTGCCAGCAGTTCAACAGGGGGATTCCAAGAGACCCAGTACTTC.

V and J are TRBV27 and TRBJ1-4, with D maybe TRBD1 (6 bases). The V gene's germline CDR1 is MNHEY and CDR2 SMNVEV (reference sequence). The length of the CDR3 is 15 residues. Trimming left V 6 bases short and J 5 bases short, with 16 bases between. CDR3 sequence (DNA): TGTGCCAGCAGAACCCAGGAGGGGGGCAATGAAAAACTGTTTTTT. It specifies CASRTQEGGNEKLFF.

The chain employs TRBV18 and TRBJ1-3; D is perhaps TRBD1 (5 bases). The germline V gene has CDR1 KGHSH and CDR2 LQKENI. The germline V and J ends were trimmed by 5 bases and 0 bases, with 8 bases remaining between them. This CDR3 has 14 amino acids. CDR3 nucleotide sequence: TGTGCCAGCTCAGGGACGGACTCTGGAAACACCATATATTTT. It yields the protein CASSGTDSGNTIYF.

This chain joins TRBV29-1 and TRBJ2-1; D is tentatively TRBD1 or TRBD2 (5 bases each). V lost 4 bases and J lost 12, with 19 bases in between. Germline V gene data show CDR1 as SQVTM and CDR2 as ANQGSEA. This CDR3 spans 13 amino acids. CDR3: CSVAGTSGQGQFF. The CDR3 nucleotides are TGCAGCGTTGCCGGGACGTCGGGCCAAGGGCAGTTCTTC.

The gene calls are TRBV3-1 (or the pseudogene TRBV3-2) and TRBJ2-5; tentatively, D is TRBD2 (5 bases). From germline, CDR1 is LGHDT and CDR2 YNNKEL (reference sequence). This CDR3 comprises 13 residues. Trimming cost V 1 base and J 4 bases, with 7 bases left between them. This CDR3 is CASSQGEPETQYF. CDR3 nucleotides: TGTGCCAGCAGCCAAGGGGAGCCAGAGACCCAGTACTTC.

The gene calls are TRBV4-2 and TRBJ2-2; 8 bases align to TRBD1. The CDR3 contains 16 residues. V was pared by 4 bases and J by 1 base, with 5 bases of the junction left unmatched. The germline V gene encodes CDR1 LGHNA and CDR2 YNFKEQ. The CDR3 loop reads CASSLGQGLNTGELFF. Here the CDR3 DNA reads TGTGCCAGCAGCCTCGGACAGGGTTTGAACACCGGGGAGCTGTTTTTT.

CDR3 nucleotides: TGTGCCAGCAGCTTATCTTGGGGTCAGCCCCAGCATTTT. Its protein product is CASSLSWGQPQHF. V gene TRBV11-2 combines with J gene TRBJ1-5; no firm D call. The CDR3 covers 13 residues. Germline V lookup: CDR1 SGHAT, CDR2 FQNNGV. The V gene lost 2 bases and the J gene lost 6 bases, with 8 bases spanning the gap.

Here the CDR3 reads CASSGARDRASYGYTF. In DNA, the CDR3 is TGTGCCAGCAGTGGAGCCCGGGACAGAGCCTCCTATGGCTACACCTTC. V is TRBV6-1 and J is TRBJ1-2; the match to TRBD1 covers 7 bases. CDR1 MNHNS and CDR2 SASEGT come from the germline V gene. The CDR3 spans 16 residues. V lost 4 bases to trimming and J lost 4 bases; unmatched junction nucleotides: 12.

This chain links TRBV15 with TRBJ2-1; D may be TRBD1 (5 bases). CDR3 length equals 16 residues. In germline, CDR1 is LNHNV, CDR2 YYDKDF (reference sequence). With 0 bases removed from V and 6 bases from J, the gap between germline ends came to 15 bases. The DNA of the CDR3 is TGTGCCACCAGCAGAGATCCGATCTTGGGGCTCAATGAGCAGTTCTTC. It is translated as CATSRDPILGLNEQFF. Drawing the rest from reference TRBV15 and TRBJ2-1, the complete variable domain is DAMVIQNPRYQVTQFGKPVTLSCSQTLNHNVMYWYQQKSSQAPKLLFHYYDKDFNNEADTPDNFQSRRPNTSFCFLDIRSPGLGDTAMYLCATSRDPILGLNEQFFGPGTRLTVL.

The rearrangement links TRBV5-5 to TRBJ2-1; TRBD2 aligns across 11 bases. This CDR3 comprises 16 residues. The germline CDR1 and CDR2 sequences are SGHKS and YYEKEE (reference sequence). J lost 9 bases, V lost 2 bases, and 10 bases had no gene match. CDR3 coding DNA: TGTGCCAGCAGCTTCGGGAACGGGCTAGCGGGAGGTGAGCAGTTCTTC. It specifies CASSFGNGLAGGEQFF.

The chain joins TRBV6-5 to TRBJ1-1; TRBD1 matches 8 bases. CDR1 MNHEY and CDR2 SVGAGI come from the germline V gene. The CDR3 loop spans 14 amino acids. V gave up 3 bases and J gave up 6 bases; unmatched junction bases: 6. The CDR3 region is CASSYLQGEAEAFF. The CDR3 DNA is TGTGCCAGCAGTTATCTACAGGGGGAGGCTGAAGCTTTCTTT.

On this clone itself: Other DNA sequences of this sample code for an identical CDR3. The chain has TRBV14 and TRBJ2-7; 8 nucleotides align to TRBD2. The CDR3 is 15 amino acids. Germline V gives CDR1 SGHDN, CDR2 FVKESK. The J segment lost 3 bases and the V segment lost 1 base, leaving 5 bases of the junction unmatched. In DNA form, the CDR3 reads TGTGCCAGCAGCCAAGGGCTAGCGGGCGGCTACGAGCAGTACTTC. Its protein product is CASSQGLAGGYEQYF.

The chain is built from TRBV7-2 and TRBJ2-2, with 14 bases matching TRBD2. The V gene end was trimmed by 1 base and the J gene end by 8 bases; junction bases not matched to a gene: 6. Germline CDR1 is SGHTA and CDR2 is FQGNSA. The CDR3 totals 17 residues. DNA of the CDR3: TGTGCCAGCAGCTTAGAAGGACTAGCGGGAGGACAAGGGGAGCTGTTTTTT. It codes for CASSLEGLAGGQGELFF.

V gene TRBV9 combines with J gene TRBJ2-7; 10 positions match TRBD2. J was trimmed by 6 bases and V by 3 bases; bases with no gene match: 6. The CDR3 totals 14 residues. Germline loops: CDR1 SGDLS, CDR2 YYNGEE. The CDR3 is CASSGSGRASEQYF. CDR3 nucleotides: TGTGCCAGCAGCGGGAGCGGGAGGGCCTCCGAGCAGTACTTC.